The clone carrying this T cell receptor beta chain showed up just once. Its antigen is undetermined. These data originate in a study of shared clonotypes between healthy human individuals. Study-level points and caveats: Represented diversity (both genetic and exposure-history) was limited by the small number of donors.

Assay used: immunoSEQ multiplex PCR; TCRdb lists only in-frame clones, some missing. The data show 2.3 million or so clones, 85% to 95% seen once. What was sequenced was naive CD4+ T cells from PBMCs. Sample subset: CD45RA+ positively selected. The sequence came from a man in his late teens or twenties in good health. Some clones in this sample may be carry-over from other donors' samples.

The CDR3: CASSPGRTGLGYTF. The DNA for the CDR3 is TGTGCCAGCAGCCCAGGTAGGACAGGGCTCGGCTACACCTTC. This chain connects TRBV7-8 to TRBJ1-2, with 8 bases aligning to TRBD1. The CDR3 covers 14 residues. The J segment lost 8 bases and the V segment lost 5 bases, leaving 10 bases of the junction unmatched. The germline gives CDR1 SGHVS, CDR2 FQNEAQ.